A selection of T cell receptor beta chains follows, all from one sample in a study of blood T cell repertoires in COVID-19. Assay: immunoSEQ multiplex PCR; the TCRdb copy retains only in-frame clones and omits some. The sample holds hundreds of thousands of clones, approximately 90% seen once. The sequenced material came from peripheral blood. These receptors were collected from a man younger than 35 with active or convalescent COVID-19. The CDR3 runs from the conserved cysteine through the conserved F or W. Fields, in order: V gene, clone size, CDR3 protein. Only some rows state a clone size, as once, few, many or a class for expanded clones.

V: TRBV4-1; size: -; CDR3: CASSQVVGGSTEAFF
V: TRBV4-3; size: -; CDR3: CASSRQLSGELFF
V: TRBV6-1; size: -; CDR3: CASSEFAGQYF
V: TRBV28; size: once; CDR3: CASSLTGKRYSNQPQHF
V: TRBV7-9; size: -; CDR3: CASSLVRGGTDTQYF
V: TRBV6-5; size: -; CDR3: CASSFRQGTGANVLTF
V: TRBV6-2/TRBV6-3; size: -; CDR3: CASSRGLSEQFF
V: TRBV28; size: -; CDR3: CASSLAGGYEQFF
V: TRBV6-2/TRBV6-3; size: -; CDR3: CASSPIGGYNSPLHF
V: TRBV25-1; size: -; CDR3: CASSGRTEAFF
V: TRBV11-2; size: -; CDR3: CASRRGRTGELFF
V: TRBV4-3; size: -; CDR3: CASSQYLQYEQYF
V: TRBV7-2; size: -; CDR3: CASSLVGGEQPQHF
V: TRBV28; size: -; CDR3: CASSLEDRGTYEQYF
V: TRBV5-1; size: -; CDR3: CASSSAGGTDTQYF
V: TRBV4-3; size: -; CDR3: CASSQGQGSYVGEKLFF
V: TRBV5-5; size: -; CDR3: CASSGAIYGYTF
V: TRBV10-3; size: -; CDR3: CAISAFEGADTQYF
V: TRBV11-2; size: -; CDR3: CASSLDYRMNTEAFF
V: TRBV7-9; size: -; CDR3: CASSRAPGLSQETQYF
V: TRBV13; size: -; CDR3: CASSPGKRGVYGYTF
V: TRBV12-5; size: -; CDR3: CASGSPVGQGLSYEQYF
V: TRBV19; size: -; CDR3: CASSLGTMVDEQFF
V: TRBV19; size: -; CDR3: CASSTGTSGKKFF
V: TRBV5-1; size: -; CDR3: CASSFTGVEQFF
V: TRBV10-3; size: -; CDR3: CATGEVGADTQYF
V: TRBV27; size: few; CDR3: CASSLRGVTEAFF
V: TRBV27; size: -; CDR3: CASSLLRQGSLVGSYEQYF
V: TRBV19; size: -; CDR3: CASKASGNILRTDTQYF
V: TRBV11-2; size: -; CDR3: CASSLVGTGAITYEQYF
V: TRBV28; size: -; CDR3: CASSLPGGGYTF
V: TRBV7-9; size: -; CDR3: CASSRLSGPNSPLHF
V: TRBV27; size: -; CDR3: CASSLSAPGPQHF
V: TRBV4-3; size: few; CDR3: CASSQVFGEDWGSPLHF
V: TRBV10-3; size: -; CDR3: CAISESLDRGRAGELFF
V: TRBV28; size: -; CDR3: CASRPSGGAYYNEQFF
V: TRBV5-4; size: -; CDR3: CASSLISNTGELFF
V: TRBV27; size: -; CDR3: CASSPGQGIGRGYTF
V: TRBV19; size: -; CDR3: CASSISVGGNQPQHF
V: TRBV19; size: -; CDR3: CASSGQEEGWNTEAFF
V: TRBV19; size: -; CDR3: CARSQGAEGYTF
V: TRBV4-1; size: once; CDR3: CASSQEKTSNYPIYF
V: TRBV9; size: -; CDR3: CASSAMTGTYGYTF
V: TRBV28; size: -; CDR3: CASSVQGRGGTEAFF
V: TRBV19; size: -; CDR3: CASSPRAFTGEKLFF
V: TRBV28; size: few; CDR3: CASSNEGRQPQHF
V: TRBV29-1; size: -; CDR3: CSGRAGANYNEQFF
V: TRBV27; size: -; CDR3: CASSSHGELFF